The source of this T cell receptor beta chain is a study of blood T cell repertoires in COVID-19. In Cohort 3, a recovered donor had either two negative PCRs, clearance, or symptom resolution. The ends lost 4 bases at V and 7 bases at J; junction bases unmatched: 6. The CDR3 is 13 amino acids. The germline CDR1 and CDR2 sequences are SGHTA and FQGNSA. Sequencing used immunoSEQ multiplex PCR; TCRdb keeps in-frame clones, though not all of them. This table has around 220,000 clones, roughly 84% appearing once. This clonotype originated in a woman aged 40 to 50 who had recovered from COVID-19. Input material: PBMCs or T cells enriched from blood (not recorded which). The gene calls are TRBV7-2 and TRBJ2-7, with 8 bases matching TRBD1. CDR3 in amino acids: CASSWTGMGEQYF. The CDR3 DNA reads as TGTGCCAGCAGCTGGACAGGGATGGGTGAGCAGTACTTC.